A single sample is the source of the 10 T cell receptor beta chains below, sequenced in a study of blood T cells in healthy people across ages. Through a sample-barcoded 5' primer and a J-beta primer mix, a second PCR was run for about 6 to 12 cycles. MiXCR, run by TCRdb on the 5' RACE reads, gives a single entry per CDR3 protein. There are 1.5 million to 1.8 million distinct CDR3 sequences in the sample; under 55% occur only once, and about 4.1% lies in the top ten. Material for sequencing was blood. These receptor sequences come from a woman aged 18-35 years in good health.

This clonotype was counted once. This chain's CDR3 is CASSLGSGTGVWEQYF. CDR3 DNA sequence: TGTGCCAGCAGCTTAGGTTCCGGGACAGGGGTCTGGGAGCAGTACTTC. The V and J genes are TRBV7-6 and TRBJ2-7; TRBD1 agrees at 10 bases. The V gene's germline CDR1 is SGHVS and CDR2 FNYEAQ. V lost 1 base, J lost 7 bases, and 10 bases stayed unmatched. This CDR3 has 16 amino acids.

The chain joins TRBV27 to TRBJ1-1, with TRBD1 as a possible D gene (5 bases). V lost 5 bases and J 3 bases, leaving 25 bases between the germline ends. CDR3 size: 18 residues. From germline, CDR1 is MNHEY and CDR2 SMNVEV (reference sequence). In DNA form, the CDR3 reads TGTGCCAGCAGTCCGCGCCGGGACTTCCTGGGCGGAGACACTGAAGCTTTCTTT. The encoded protein is CASSPRRDFLGGDTEAFF.

The sample holds a few counts of this clonotype. The chain recombines TRBV2 with TRBJ1-2; D call uncertain. V lost 1 base and J 2 bases, leaving 2 bases between the germline ends. The CDR3 length is 12 residues. CDR1 SNHLY and CDR2 FYNNEI come from the germline V gene. This CDR3 is CASSEENYGYTF. DNA for the CDR3: TGTGCCAGCAGTGAAGAAAACTATGGCTACACCTTC.

The chain has TRBV29-1 and TRBJ2-3, with D hard to call. CDR1 and CDR2 from the germline V gene are SQVTM and ANQGSEA. Between the trimmed V and J ends, which lost 6 bases and 2 bases, there was a span of 12 bases. CDR3 length equals 13 residues. Written as DNA, the CDR3 is TGCAGCGTCCCCAAAGGTCCCACAGATACGCAGTATTTT. It translates to CSVPKGPTDTQYF.

The V call is TRBV18, the J call TRBJ2-3; D is possibly TRBD2 (7 bases). The V and J ends lost 0 bases and 2 bases respectively, with 15 bases between them. Germline V gene data show CDR1 as KGHSH and CDR2 as LQKENI. This CDR3 comprises 17 residues. The CDR3, as DNA: TGTGCCAGCTCACCACCTCTCGGGGAGGGGGACACAGATACGCAGTATTTT. It is translated as CASSPPLGEGDTDTQYF.

The gene calls are TRBV7-2 and TRBJ2-5; 9 nucleotides align to TRBD1. The CDR3 is 16 residues long. V trimming: 6 bases; J trimming: 0 bases; junction bases outside the gene matches: 8. Germline CDR1 SGHTA, CDR2 FQGNSA. The CDR3: CASRTGTGMYQETQYF. The CDR3 coding sequence is TGTGCCAGCAGGACCGGGACAGGGATGTACCAAGAGACCCAGTACTTC. Together with reference TRBV7-2 and TRBJ2-5, the CDR3 gives the full variable domain: GAGVSQSPSNKVTEKGKDVELRCDPISGHTALYWYRQSLGQGLEFLIYFQGNSAPDKSGLPSDRFSAERTGGSVSTLTIQRTQQEDSAVYLCASRTGTGMYQETQYFGPGTRLLVL.

The chain carries TRBV12-3 or TRBV12-4 and TRBJ1-5; 8 bases are shared with TRBD1. The CDR3 has 16 residues. The junction had 11 bases not matched to a gene; V was cut back by 5 bases and J by 5 bases. The CDR3 protein is CASSPWTGSRYQPQHF. CDR3 nucleotide sequence: TGTGCCAGCAGTCCGTGGACAGGGAGTAGGTATCAGCCCCAGCATTTT.

The chain links TRBV12-3 or TRBV12-4 to TRBJ2-2, with a possible D match to TRBD1 (7 bases). This CDR3 has 15 amino acids. Trimming stripped 3 bases from V and 7 bases from J, with 15 bases between. The CDR3, as DNA: TGTGCCAGCAGTTTTCTTGCAGGGGGGAGCGGGGAGCTGTTTTTT. Its translation is CASSFLAGGSGELFF.

This chain connects TRBV10-3 to TRBJ2-5; 7 positions match TRBD2. The tail of the sequence fits TRBJ2-7 better, so the J call may be wrong. Germline loops: CDR1 ENHRY, CDR2 SYGVKD. The CDR3 is made up of 14 amino acids. CDR3 in amino acids: CAISPGTTIFEQYF. In DNA, the CDR3 is TGTGCCATCAGCCCCGGGACTACAATCTTCGAGCAGTACTTC.

This clonotype came up a few times. The chain recombines TRBV2 with TRBJ2-7; no reliable D call. The CDR3 extends over 17 amino acids. V lost 1 base and J lost 0, with 16 bases in between. CDR1 is SNHLY and CDR2 is FYNNEI in the germline V gene. The CDR3 protein is CASSEEGSHAFSYEQYF. CDR3 nucleotide sequence: TGTGCCAGCAGTGAAGAAGGCAGCCACGCATTCTCCTACGAGCAGTACTTC.